Below, 26 T cell receptor beta chains from the same sample are listed, as sequenced in a study of identical twins. Each CDR3 protein is one row after TCRdb ran MiXCR on the 5' RACE reads. The sample includes about 890,000 distinct CDR3 sequences, 12% of them seen just once. Another study also made use of these data, one on yellow fever vaccine responses in identical twins.

Sequenced: PBMCs. Source of these receptors: a woman between 18 and 29 years old in good health.

A few counts support this clonotype. The rearrangement links TRBV20-1 to TRBJ1-1, with 8 nucleotides matching TRBD1. V lost 1 base, J lost 3 bases, and 4 bases stayed unmatched. The CDR3 has 14 residues. Germline CDR1 reads DFQATT; CDR2 reads SNEGSKA (reference sequence). As DNA, the CDR3 is TGCAGTGCTAGAGTAAGGACAGGGCACACTGAAGCTTTCTTT. It yields the protein CSARVRTGHTEAFF.

This clonotype has only a few counts. The chain employs TRBV20-1 and TRBJ1-1; a possible D gene is TRBD1 (5 bases). The V gene's germline CDR1 is DFQATT and CDR2 SNEGSKA (reference sequence). Trimming removed 6 bases at V and 5 bases at J, with 13 bases between. This CDR3 is 12 amino acids long. The CDR3 DNA follows: TGCAGTGCGGGGGACTGGGAGACTGAAGCTTTCTTT. Translation gives CSAGDWETEAFF.

This clonotype was detected many times. This chain joins TRBV12-3 or TRBV12-4 and TRBJ2-3, with a weak D call TRBD2 (5 bases). Trimming pared 8 bases from V and 0 bases from J, leaving 18 bases between. This CDR3 region has 16 residues. The DNA of the CDR3 is TGTGCCAGCGGAAAACCGGGATCCCCGAGCACAGATACGCAGTATTTT. This translates into CASGKPGSPSTDTQYF.

The V gene is TRBV25-1, the J gene TRBJ2-3; the match to TRBD2 covers 10 bases. The CDR3 totals 18 residues. Germline lookup yields CDR1 MGHDK and CDR2 SYGVNS. V lost 3 bases and J lost 4; bases outside the gene matches: 13. The CDR3 here is CASSDSIGLAAYADTQYF. The DNA for the CDR3 is TGTGCCAGCAGTGATTCCATTGGACTAGCGGCTTACGCAGATACGCAGTATTTT.

This clonotype appeared many times. The chain employs TRBV12-3 or TRBV12-4 and TRBJ1-2; D remains unclear. V lost 3 bases and J lost 7, with 9 bases in between. The CDR3 runs 12 residues. The CDR3: CASSLEDAGYTF. CDR3 nucleotide sequence: TGTGCCAGCAGTTTGGAGGATGCTGGCTACACCTTC.

This clonotype came up a few times. The chain joins TRBV27 to TRBJ2-7; 9 nucleotides align to TRBD2. V shed 3 bases, J shed 6 bases, and the junction held 6 bases outside the gene matches. This CDR3 is 14 amino acids long. Per germline, CDR1 MNHEY and CDR2 SMNVEV (reference sequence). CDR3 sequence reads: CASSLKREVFEQYF. The CDR3 region has the DNA TGTGCCAGCAGTTTGAAGCGGGAGGTCTTCGAGCAGTACTTC.

This clonotype was counted between two and nine times. The V call is TRBV9, the J call TRBJ1-1, with D uncertain. Germline V lookup: CDR1 SGDLS, CDR2 YYNGEE. The CDR3 is made up of 13 amino acids. With 1 base removed from V and 1 base from J, the gap between germline ends came to 5 bases. CDR3 loop: CASSVFGNTEAFF. CDR3 coding DNA: TGTGCCAGCAGCGTATTTGGGAACACTGAAGCTTTCTTT.

The chain joins TRBV4-2 to TRBJ2-1; D is unclear. V was pared by 8 bases and J by 7 bases, with 21 bases between. The germline CDR1 and CDR2 sequences are LGHNA and YNFKEQ. This CDR3 region has 15 residues. The CDR3 loop is CASGPGLAVGNEQFF. CDR3 nucleotides: TGTGCCAGCGGCCCCGGGCTGGCCGTGGGGAATGAGCAGTTCTTC.

V gene TRBV5-1 combines with J gene TRBJ2-2, with D perhaps TRBD1 or TRBD2 (5 bases each). Looked up from germline, CDR1 is SGHRS and CDR2 is YFSETQ. The CDR3 length is 12 residues. Trimming took off 7 bases at V and 6 bases at J, with 10 bases between the two ends. Written as DNA, the CDR3 is TGCGCCAGCGGCCTGGGGGCCGGGGAGCTGTTTTTT. Translation gives CASGLGAGELFF.

This clonotype was recorded at least ten times. The CDR3 here is CASSLRYEQYF. The DNA of the CDR3 is TGTGCCAGCAGTTTACGGTACGAGCAGTACTTC. The rearrangement joins TRBV13 to TRBJ2-7; D not certain. Trimming took off 6 bases at V and 4 bases at J, with 7 bases between the two ends. CDR3 length: 11 residues. Germline V gene sequence: CDR1 PRHDT, CDR2 FYEKMQ (reference sequence).

This clonotype came up a few times. J is TRBJ2-5 and V is TRBV15, with D hard to call. The CDR3 is 16 amino acids. CDR1 and CDR2 (germline): LNHNV, YYDKDF (reference sequence). Trimming stripped 0 bases from V and 3 bases from J, with 14 bases between. CDR3 bases: TGTGCCACCAGCAGAGATCCCCGACCTCGCGAAGAGACCCAGTACTTC. It codes for CATSRDPRPREETQYF.

This clonotype was observed a handful of times. The chain links TRBV20-1 to TRBJ2-2; 8 nucleotides agree with TRBD2. Trimming cost V 0 bases and J 1 base; bases outside gene matches: 1. CDR3 size: 15 residues. Germline lookup yields CDR1 DFQATT and CDR2 SNEGSKA (reference sequence). This CDR3 reads CSARESGRNTGELFF. As DNA, the CDR3 is TGCAGTGCTAGAGAGAGCGGGAGGAACACCGGGGAGCTGTTTTTT.

This clonotype appeared a few times. DNA for the CDR3: TGTGCCAGCAGTTTCCTTTCCACAGGGGTCTATGGCTACACCTTC. Its translation: CASSFLSTGVYGYTF. This sequence joins TRBV27 and TRBJ1-2, with 7 bases lining up with TRBD1. The CDR3 has 15 residues. In germline, CDR1 is MNHEY, CDR2 SMNVEV (reference sequence). V lost 3 bases, J lost 4 bases, and 8 bases stayed unmatched.

In this sample, this clonotype turned up many times. This sequence joins TRBV11-2 and TRBJ1-5; TRBD1 is a possible D gene (6 bases). From germline, CDR1 is SGHAT and CDR2 FQNNGV. There are 16 residues in the CDR3. V was pared by 1 base and J by 0 bases, with 10 bases between. This CDR3 reads CASSLGGTNSNQPQHF. CDR3 DNA: TGTGCCAGCAGCTTAGGCGGGACAAATAGCAATCAGCCCCAGCATTTT.

This clonotype was seen a few times. V and J are TRBV20-1 and TRBJ1-4; weak D call: TRBD1 (5 bases). V lost 6 bases and J 7 bases, leaving 15 bases between the germline ends. Looked up from germline, CDR1 is DFQATT and CDR2 is SNEGSKA (reference sequence). The CDR3 loop spans 13 amino acids. The CDR3 is CSARRGIGEKLFF. DNA of the CDR3: TGCAGTGCCCGAAGGGGAATTGGTGAAAAACTGTTTTTT.

This clonotype was counted a few times. The gene calls are TRBV28 and TRBJ2-2; D is unclear. Trimming cost V 5 bases and J 7 bases, with 11 bases left between them. There are 13 residues in the CDR3. Looked up from germline, CDR1 is MDHEN and CDR2 is SYDVKM. The CDR3 coding sequence is TGTGCCAGCAGTATCTCGGTTAGCGGGGAGCTGTTTTTT. Translation gives CASSISVSGELFF.

The rearrangement uses TRBV5-5 and TRBJ2-7, with 7 bases that match TRBD1. The CDR3 contains 14 residues. V was clipped by 4 bases and J by 3 bases; unmatched bases: 7. Per germline, CDR1 SGHKS and CDR2 YYEKEE (reference sequence). The CDR3 region is CASSLGTDNYEQYF. DNA for the CDR3: TGTGCCAGCAGCCTCGGGACAGACAACTACGAGCAGTACTTC. Using reference TRBV5-5 and TRBJ2-7 for the parts outside the CDR3, the full variable domain is DAGVTQSPTHLIKTRGQQVTLRCSPISGHKSVSWYQQVLGQGPQFIFQYYEKEERGRGNFPDRFSARQFPNYSSELNVNALLLGDSALYLCASSLGTDNYEQYFGPGTRLTVT.

The chain has TRBV10-3 and TRBJ2-5; TRBD1 matches 10 bases. From germline, CDR1 is ENHRY and CDR2 SYGVKD. The length of the CDR3 is 15 residues. With V trimmed by 6 bases and J by 0 bases, 4 bases remained unmatched. CDR3 protein: CAISWDRGHQETQYF. For the CDR3, the DNA is TGTGCCATCAGCTGGGACAGGGGCCACCAAGAGACCCAGTACTTC.

This clonotype has just one count. The chain has TRBV4-2 and TRBJ2-7; 13 positions match TRBD2. The CDR3 sequence is 18 residues long. The V gene's germline CDR1 is LGHNA and CDR2 YNFKEQ. Trimming cost V 0 bases and J 6 bases; bases outside gene matches: 11. CDR3 nucleotides: TGTGCCAGCAGCCAAGAAGGTGTGGGGGGACTAGCGGGACGCGAGCAGTACTTC. It codes for CASSQEGVGGLAGREQYF.

The sample holds a few counts of this clonotype. The chain recombines TRBV20-1 with TRBJ2-5; perhaps D is TRBD1 or TRBD2 (6 bases each). Germline loops: CDR1 DFQATT, CDR2 SNEGSKA (reference sequence). The CDR3 consists of 14 residues. V was trimmed by 6 bases and J by 3 bases, leaving 17 bases between them. CDR3 loop: CSARRGQPKETQYF. The CDR3 DNA follows: TGCAGTGCCCGGAGGGGACAACCCAAAGAGACCCAGTACTTC.

In DNA, the CDR3 is TGTACCTTCAGTCCATCAACGGACAGCACAGCGAACACCGGGGAGCTGTTTTTT. It is translated as CTFSPSTDSTANTGELFF. The chain uses TRBV7-3 and TRBJ2-2; possibly TRBD1 for D (6 bases). Germline values: CDR1 SGHTA, CDR2 FQGTGA. The CDR3 has 18 residues.

This clonotype was observed a handful of times. The chain couples TRBV10-3 to TRBJ2-7; possibly TRBD1 for D (5 bases). Trimming took 6 bases from V and 3 from J, leaving 9 bases between them. CDR1 and CDR2 (germline): ENHRY, SYGVKD. The CDR3 length is 12 residues. The CDR3 is CAIRDNDYEQYF. DNA of the CDR3: TGTGCCATCAGGGACAACGACTACGAGCAGTACTTC.

This clonotype was detected only a few times. The rearrangement links TRBV7-2 to TRBJ2-3; 7 bases are a match to TRBD2. Germline CDR1 and CDR2: SGHTA and FQGNSA. V shed 0 bases and J 4 bases; nucleotides not matched to a gene: 13. The CDR3 runs to 18 residues. CDR3 sequence: CASSLAPRLAPRADTQYF. The CDR3 bases are TGTGCCAGCAGCTTAGCTCCTCGACTAGCCCCTCGCGCAGATACGCAGTATTTT.

The CDR3 nucleotides read TGCAGTGCTAGAGGTAGCGGGGGTTCAGATACGCAGTATTTT. It codes for CSARGSGGSDTQYF. The chain is built from TRBV20-1 and TRBJ2-3; 9 bases match TRBD2. The CDR3 spans 14 residues. Per germline, CDR1 DFQATT and CDR2 SNEGSKA (reference sequence). The V gene end was trimmed by 1 base and the J gene end by 4 bases; junction bases not matched to a gene: 3.

This clonotype was detected only a few times. The chain uses TRBV5-6 and TRBJ1-1; a possible D gene is TRBD1 (5 bases). There are 15 residues in the CDR3. Germline V CDR1 and CDR2: SGHDT, YYEEEE. V was pared by 3 bases and J by 4 bases, with 16 bases between. The CDR3 spells CASSSPSGESTEAFF. Here the CDR3 DNA reads TGTGCCAGCAGCTCCCCGTCGGGGGAGAGCACTGAAGCTTTCTTT.

The table lists this clonotype with many counts. The chain employs TRBV6-1 and TRBJ2-7, with D possibly TRBD2 on 5 matching bases. V gave up 7 bases and J gave up 6 bases, with 13 bases separating them. The germline gives CDR1 MNHNS, CDR2 SASEGT. The CDR3 runs 12 residues. CDR3 nucleotides: TGTGCCAGCACCTCAGTCGGGGTCGAGCAGTACGTC. Residues: CASTSVGVEQYV.